This TCR beta chain is from a study of shared clonotypes between healthy human individuals. The sample holds a few counts of this clone. Using immunoSEQ multiplex PCR, the repertoire was profiled, and TCRdb retains in-frame clones only, with some absent. The sample includes 450,000 to 500,000 clones, 78% seen only once; the top ten take around 11%. This TCR came from a woman aged 40 to 49 in good health. Some clones in this sample may be carry-over from other donors' samples. The material sequenced was PBMCs.

The DNA for the CDR3 is TGTGCCAGCAGCTTTGGACTAGCGGGGGCAGATACGCAGTATTTT. Translation gives CASSFGLAGADTQYF. The V gene is TRBV11-2, the J gene TRBJ2-3; 13 nucleotides match TRBD2. The CDR3 is 15 residues long. J gave up 4 bases and V 3 bases, and 1 base lay outside the gene matches. From germline, CDR1 is SGHAT and CDR2 FQNNGV. Based on the CDR3 plus reference TRBV11-2 and TRBJ2-3, the full variable domain is EAGVAQSPRYKIIEKRQSVAFWCNPISGHATLYWYQQILGQGPKLLIQFQNNGVVDDSQLPKDRFSAERLKGVDSTLKIQPAKLEDSAVYLCASSFGLAGADTQYFGPGTRLTVL.